The source of this TCR beta chain is a study of blood T cell repertoires in COVID-19. Turning to the study itself: Samples came from the United States, Italy and Spain, spanning acute and convalescent COVID-19.

With V trimmed by 1 base and J by 5 bases, 8 bases remained unmatched. Germline V gene lookup returns CDR1 MDHEN and CDR2 SYDVKM. This CDR3 has 15 amino acids. Source study methods: From reference gene primer amplification, estimates of nucleated cell counts were derived. The data were produced by immunoSEQ multiplex PCR, yet TCRdb's version contains in-frame clones alone and is incomplete. The DNA was the basis for D and trimming; V, J and clone size are from that table. The data show approximately 300,000 clones, around 87% seen once. Sequencing was done on a sample of PBMCs or T cells enriched from blood (not recorded which). This receptor was obtained from a young woman with acute COVID-19. The chain has TRBV28 and TRBJ2-7; 7 bases align to TRBD2. In DNA form, the CDR3 reads TGTGCCAGCAGTTTATTAGGACTAGGGTTCCACGAGCAGTACTTC. Its protein product is CASSLLGLGFHEQYF.